These 5 T cell receptor beta chains were all obtained from the same sample, sequenced in a study of Ad26.COV2.S vaccination and SARS-CoV-2 variants. TCRdb's copy holds only in-frame clones and misses some; the assay was immunoSEQ multiplex PCR. Counted here are a few hundred thousand clones, 89% occurring once; the ten biggest clones make up about 1.9%. The treatment is: 19 received Ad26.COV2.S at low or high dose, single or two shots; 5 received placebo; per-sample allocation not given. Specimens were obtained on day 63 following the first vaccine or placebo injection. Sequencing was performed on peripheral blood, taken in a trial of Ad26.COV2.S vaccine versus placebo. The receptors come from a person between 18 and 65 years old who received the Ad26.COV2.S COVID-19 vaccine or a placebo.

J is TRBJ2-2 and V is TRBV7-2; 8 bases are a match to TRBD1. Germline CDR1 reads SGHTA; CDR2 reads FQGNSA. CDR3 length: 15 amino acids. After removal of 7 bases from V and 9 bases from J, the junction contained 13 bases not matched to a gene. The CDR3 nucleotides read TGTGCCAGCACTCCAGGGGGCTGGGGAATGAGGGAGCTGTTTTTT. Translated: CASTPGGWGMRELFF.

The chain employs TRBV3-1 (or the pseudogene TRBV3-2) and TRBJ2-2; D gene uncertain. CDR1 and CDR2 (germline): LGHDT, YNNKEL (reference sequence). V lost 4 bases and J lost 4, with 13 bases in between. The CDR3 extends over 15 amino acids. Here the CDR3 reads CASSPSLAVTGELFF. The DNA for the CDR3 is TGTGCCAGCAGCCCTTCCCTTGCGGTCACCGGGGAGCTGTTTTTT.

V and J are TRBV27 and TRBJ2-7; 9 nucleotides line up with TRBD1. The germline gives CDR1 MNHEY, CDR2 SMNVEV (reference sequence). J gave up 4 bases and V 0 bases, and 7 bases lay outside the gene matches. The CDR3 is 16 residues long. The CDR3 protein is CASSLSPGQGRYEQYF. In DNA, the CDR3 is TGTGCCAGCAGTTTATCTCCGGGACAGGGAAGGTACGAGCAGTACTTC.

The rearrangement links TRBV19 to TRBJ2-5; 7 nucleotides align to TRBD2. In germline, CDR1 is LNHDA, CDR2 SQIVND (reference sequence). Trimming removed 3 bases from V and 4 bases from J; junction bases left unmatched: 8. The CDR3 totals 15 residues. The CDR3 DNA reads as TGTGCCAGTAGTATGGGAGGGTGGGGGACAGAGACCCAGTACTTC. The encoded protein is CASSMGGWGTETQYF.

A word on this clone: Other DNA sequences in this sample translate to the same CDR3. The rearrangement links TRBV9 to TRBJ2-5; perhaps TRBD2 as D (6 bases). Germline CDR1 SGDLS, CDR2 YYNGEE. The CDR3 consists of 13 residues. V gave up 2 bases and J gave up 5 bases, with 10 bases separating them. The CDR3 nucleotides read TGTGCCAGCAGCGTGGGAGGTAGGGAGACCCAGTACTTC. Amino acid sequence: CASSVGGRETQYF.